The 15 T cell receptor beta chains given below trace back to one sample, sequenced in a study of T cell changes during pregnancy in multiple sclerosis (dated by TCRdb to about 2019). The library came from the immunoSEQ multiplex PCR assay. TCRdb took this table from immuneACCESS and kept in-frame rearrangements with V and J called. Such tables lack part of the clones; where checked against another copy, unresolved V genes explain under half of the gap, and the rest is unexplained. The sample table records around 53,000 clones; over 85% of these occur just once. Approximately 2.8% of the sample is held by the ten biggest clonotypes. The sequenced sample was CD8+ T cells from peripheral blood mononuclear cells, obtained before pregnancy. The receptors shown here come from a female donor with multiple sclerosis, enrolled in a pregnancy study.

This chain connects TRBV4-1 to TRBJ1-1, with a weak D call TRBD1 (5 bases). Germline V gives CDR1 MGHRA, CDR2 YSYEKL. The V end lost 1 base, the J end lost 6 bases, and 9 bases lay between the germline ends. The length of the CDR3 is 13 residues. CDR3: CASSQGGDSEAFF. In nucleotides, the CDR3 is TGCGCCAGCAGCCAAGGCGGGGACTCTGAAGCTTTCTTT.

CDR3 DNA: TGTGCCAGCAGCTTAGTTGTCAGCGCAGATACGCAGTATTTT. It codes for CASSLVVSADTQYF. The V and J genes are TRBV7-9 and TRBJ2-3, with D unresolved. V gave up 1 base and J gave up 4 bases, with 9 bases separating them. This CDR3 has 14 residues. Germline assignment: CDR1 SEHNR and CDR2 FQNEAQ (reference sequence).

The chain carries TRBV9 and TRBJ2-1, with TRBD1 matching 7 bases. Trimming at V came to 3 bases and at J to 7 bases, leaving 7 bases not matched to a gene. Germline assignment: CDR1 SGDLS and CDR2 YYNGEE. The CDR3 runs 14 residues. Written as DNA, the CDR3 is TGTGCCAGCAGCGCCTGGACAGGAGAAAATGAGCAGTTCTTC. Its translation: CASSAWTGENEQFF.

V gene TRBV7-2 combines with J gene TRBJ1-1; D unclear. V was shortened by 6 bases and J by 6 bases, with 5 bases between the two germline ends. Germline-derived CDR1 and CDR2 are SGHTA and FQGNSA. This CDR3 region has 10 residues. Written as DNA, the CDR3 is TGTGCCAGCAGGGGAGCTGAAGCTTTCTTT. Translating gives CASRGAEAFF.

The chain recombines TRBV19 with TRBJ2-3; D is uncertain. CDR1 is LNHDA, CDR2 SQIVND, per germline (reference sequence). This CDR3 has 14 amino acids. The germline V and J ends were trimmed by 0 bases and 4 bases, with 8 bases remaining between them. The CDR3: CASSIDDSPDTQYF. CDR3 coding DNA: TGTGCCAGTAGTATAGATGACTCACCAGATACGCAGTATTTT.

The chain links TRBV6-5 to TRBJ1-4; D remains unclear. Germline CDR1 reads MNHEY; CDR2 reads SVGAGI. CDR3 size: 15 residues. V was trimmed by 0 bases and J by 7 bases, leaving 12 bases between them. CDR3 sequence: CASSYSTYRIEKLFF. In DNA form, the CDR3 reads TGTGCCAGCAGTTACTCGACATATAGGATTGAAAAACTGTTTTTT.

The V call is TRBV14, the J call TRBJ2-7; 9 nucleotides agree with TRBD1. CDR3 length: 15 residues. With V trimmed by 6 bases and J by 5 bases, 11 bases remained unmatched. Germline CDR1 SGHDN, CDR2 FVKESK. CDR3 coding DNA: TGTGCCAGCAGAGTCACCGGGACAGGGATTCACGAGCAGTACTTC. Protein sequence: CASRVTGTGIHEQYF.

The rearrangement joins TRBV10-3 to TRBJ2-3; 7 bases line up with TRBD1. This CDR3 is built from 14 residues. Trimming at V came to 6 bases and at J to 7 bases, leaving 10 bases not matched to a gene. Germline CDR1 ENHRY, CDR2 SYGVKD. The CDR3 DNA reads as TGTGCCATCAGCGGGACAGACAGCATGAATACGCAGTATTTT. Its protein product is CAISGTDSMNTQYF.

This clone was seen a single time. This chain uses TRBV4-3 with TRBJ2-7; a possible D gene is TRBD1 (6 bases). The V gene lost 5 bases and the J gene lost 4 bases, with 15 bases spanning the gap. There are 14 residues in the CDR3. The germline gives CDR1 LGHNA, CDR2 YSLEER. CDR3 region: CASSYAGTRYEQYF. The CDR3, as DNA: TGCGCCAGCAGCTACGCCGGGACACGGTACGAGCAGTACTTC.

This chain links TRBV18 with TRBJ2-1, with TRBD2 as a possible D gene (6 bases). The CDR3 loop spans 16 amino acids. From germline, CDR1 is KGHSH and CDR2 LQKENI. V lost 2 bases and J lost 4, with 15 bases in between. CDR3 amino acids: CASSPSRGNLYNEQFF. CDR3 nucleotide sequence: TGTGCCAGCTCACCAAGTCGGGGGAACCTGTACAATGAGCAGTTCTTC.

The chain employs TRBV9 and TRBJ2-1, with D unclear. V was trimmed by 0 bases and J by 14 bases, leaving 12 bases between them. The germline gives CDR1 SGDLS, CDR2 YYNGEE. The CDR3 is made up of 12 amino acids. CDR3 coding DNA: TGTGCCAGCAGCGTAGGGGTCGGCGGCAAGTTCTTC. Residues: CASSVGVGGKFF.

V is TRBV5-6 and J is TRBJ2-5, with 9 bases that match TRBD1. Germline V gene data show CDR1 as SGHDT and CDR2 as YYEEEE. V shed 3 bases, J shed 4 bases, and the junction held 1 base outside the gene matches. The CDR3 spans 13 residues. This chain's CDR3 is CASSWTGVETQYF. For the CDR3, the DNA is TGTGCCAGCAGCTGGACAGGGGTAGAGACCCAGTACTTC.

The chain uses TRBV4-3 and TRBJ1-3; no definite D call. CDR1 LGHNA and CDR2 YSLEER come from the germline V gene. The length of the CDR3 is 15 residues. Deletions cut 0 bases from V and 4 bases from J, with 10 bases between. The DNA for the CDR3 is TGCGCCAGCAGCCAAGATGTGGGCCCAGGAAACACCATATATTTT. It encodes CASSQDVGPGNTIYF.

V gene TRBV29-1 combines with J gene TRBJ1-1; D is possibly TRBD1 (6 bases). From germline, CDR1 is SQVTM and CDR2 ANQGSEA. Deletions cut 7 bases from V and 4 bases from J, with 13 bases between. This CDR3 spans 12 amino acids. CDR3 DNA: TGCAGCGGCCTAACAGGGCTCACTGAAGCTTTCTTT. Protein product: CSGLTGLTEAFF.

V and J are TRBV13 and TRBJ1-5; possible D gene TRBD1, 5 bases. CDR1 is PRHDT and CDR2 is FYEKMQ in the germline V gene (reference sequence). The germline V and J ends were trimmed by 2 bases and 6 bases, with 14 bases remaining between them. This CDR3 has 15 amino acids. Written as DNA, the CDR3 is TGTGCCAGCAGCTTAAGTCAGGGTGGCACTCAGCCCCAGCATTTT. Translated: CASSLSQGGTQPQHF.